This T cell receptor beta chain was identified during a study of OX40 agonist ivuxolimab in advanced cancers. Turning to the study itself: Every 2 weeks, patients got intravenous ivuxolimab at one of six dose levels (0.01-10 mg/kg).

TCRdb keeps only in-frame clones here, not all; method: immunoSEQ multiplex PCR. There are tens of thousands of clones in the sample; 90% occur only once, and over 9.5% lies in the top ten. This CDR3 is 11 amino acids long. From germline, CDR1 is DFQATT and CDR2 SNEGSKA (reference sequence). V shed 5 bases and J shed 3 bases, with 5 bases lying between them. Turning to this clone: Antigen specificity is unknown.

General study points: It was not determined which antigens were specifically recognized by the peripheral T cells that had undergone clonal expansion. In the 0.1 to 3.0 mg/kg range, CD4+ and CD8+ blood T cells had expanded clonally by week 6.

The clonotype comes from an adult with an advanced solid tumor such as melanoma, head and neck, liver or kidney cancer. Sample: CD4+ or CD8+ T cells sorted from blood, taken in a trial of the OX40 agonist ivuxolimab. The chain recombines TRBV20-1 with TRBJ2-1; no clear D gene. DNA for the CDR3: TGCAGTGCTCCGAGCTACAATGAGCAGTTCTTC. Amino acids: CSAPSYNEQFF.